A single sample gave rise to the 3 T cell receptor beta chains below, sequenced in a study of T cell responses to AZD1222 COVID-19 vaccine. Data came from immunoSEQ multiplex PCR; TCRdb stores just in-frame clones and leaves some out. This table holds 70,000 to 100,000 clones, roughly 85% found once. The starting material was peripheral blood, obtained 28 days after the second AZD1222 dose. The receptors were gathered from an adult who received the AZD1222 COVID-19 vaccine.

The V gene is TRBV27, the J gene TRBJ1-5; the D is unclear. The CDR3 runs 16 residues. The V end lost 5 bases, the J end lost 4 bases, and 18 bases lay between the germline ends. CDR1 is MNHEY and CDR2 is SMNVEV in the germline V gene (reference sequence). The CDR3 loop is CASSPPPVGPNQPQHF. CDR3 DNA: TGTGCCAGCAGTCCCCCCCCGGTGGGTCCGAATCAGCCCCAGCATTTT.

This rearrangement joins TRBV19 to TRBJ1-3; D remains unclear. Looked up from germline, CDR1 is LNHDA and CDR2 is SQIVND (reference sequence). V was pared by 6 bases and J by 2 bases, with 11 bases between. This CDR3 comprises 14 residues. The CDR3 is CASRPNSAGNTIYF. The CDR3, as DNA: TGTGCCAGTAGACCAAATAGCGCTGGAAACACCATATATTTT.

This chain joins TRBV19 and TRBJ2-7; D might be TRBD1 (6 bases). The length of the CDR3 is 16 residues. V lost 1 base and J lost 3, with 16 bases in between. Germline lookup yields CDR1 LNHDA and CDR2 SQIVND (reference sequence). Written as DNA, the CDR3 is TGTGCCAGTAGTATAGGGAGACAGGCGGCGGGCTACGAGCAGTACTTC. Amino acids: CASSIGRQAAGYEQYF.